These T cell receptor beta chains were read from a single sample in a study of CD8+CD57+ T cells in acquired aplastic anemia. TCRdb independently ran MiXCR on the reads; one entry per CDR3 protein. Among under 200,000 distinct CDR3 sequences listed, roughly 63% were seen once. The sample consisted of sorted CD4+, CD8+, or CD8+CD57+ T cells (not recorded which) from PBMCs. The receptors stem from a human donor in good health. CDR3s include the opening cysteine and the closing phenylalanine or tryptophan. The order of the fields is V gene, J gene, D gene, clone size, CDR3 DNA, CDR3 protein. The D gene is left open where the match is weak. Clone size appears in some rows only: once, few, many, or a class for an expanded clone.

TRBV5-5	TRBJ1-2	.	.	TGTGCCAGCAGCTTGGCTTACGGGACATCTGGCTACACCTTC	CASSLAYGTSGYTF
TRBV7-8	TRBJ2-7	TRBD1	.	TGTGCCAGCAGCTTTCTCCGACAGGGCTACGAGCAGTACTTC	CASSFLRQGYEQYF
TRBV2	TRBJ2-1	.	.	TGTGCCAGCAGTGGTGAGGTCGGTACAAATGAGCAGTTCTTC	CASSGEVGTNEQFF
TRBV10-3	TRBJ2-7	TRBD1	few	TGTGCCATCAGTGAGGACAGGGTCTTAGTCTACGAGCAGTACTTC	CAISEDRVLVYEQYF
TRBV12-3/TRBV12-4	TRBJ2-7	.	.	TGTGCCAGCAGCATCCCGGGCGCCCGCTCCTACGAGCAGTACTTC	CASSIPGARSYEQYF
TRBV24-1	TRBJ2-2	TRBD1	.	TGTGCCACCAGCCGGGACAGGGTTACCGGGGAGCTGTTTTTT	CATSRDRVTGELFF
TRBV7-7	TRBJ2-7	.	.	TGTGCTAGCAGCTTAGCACTCTCCTACGAGCAGTACTTC	CASSLALSYEQYF
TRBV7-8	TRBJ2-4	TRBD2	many	TGTGCCAGCAGCTTTAGGCGGGAGGGAGCCAAAAACATTCAGTACTTC	CASSFRREGAKNIQYF
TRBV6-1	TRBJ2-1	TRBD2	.	TGTGCCAGCAGCCGCCCCGGACTAGCGGGAGCTAATTGGCAGTTCTTC	CASSRPGLAGANWQFF
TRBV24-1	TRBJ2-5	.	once	TGTGCCACCAGTGACGGACCGCTGGGGGAGACCCAGTACTTC	CATSDGPLGETQYF
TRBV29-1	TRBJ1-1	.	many	TGCAGCGTTCGGGCAGGGAACACTGAAGCTTTCTTT	CSVRAGNTEAFF
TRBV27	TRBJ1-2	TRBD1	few	TGTGCCAGCAGTCCTGCGGGACAGGTCTATGGCTACACCTTC	CASSPAGQVYGYTF
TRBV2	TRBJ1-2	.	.	TGTGCCAGCAGTGAAGGCTCTAGTTACTATGGCTACACCTTC	CASSEGSSYYGYTF
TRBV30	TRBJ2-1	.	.	TGTGCCTGGAGTGTCACGGGAGCCCCCCGGGATGAGCAGTTCTTC	CAWSVTGAPRDEQFF
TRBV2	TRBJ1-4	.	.	TGTGCCAGCACCGGACAAACAACCGAAAAACTGTTTTTT	CASTGQTTEKLFF
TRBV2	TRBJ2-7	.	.	TGTGCCAGCAGTGGGAAGTACGAGCAGTACTTC	CASSGKYEQYF
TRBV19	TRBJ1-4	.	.	TGTGCCAGTAGTATATATCCCAGCGGTAATGAAAAACTGTTTTTT	CASSIYPSGNEKLFF
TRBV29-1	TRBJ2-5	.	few	TGCAGCGTTGCAGGACTAAACCAAGAGACCCAGTACTTC	CSVAGLNQETQYF
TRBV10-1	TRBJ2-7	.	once	TGCGCCAGCAGTGATGCCGGGGCCGGCGCGGGGATGAACGAGCAGTACTTC	CASSDAGAGAGMNEQYF
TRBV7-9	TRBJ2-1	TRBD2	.	TGTGCCAGCAGCCTTAGCGGGAGGGACAATGAGCAGTTCTTC	CASSLSGRDNEQFF
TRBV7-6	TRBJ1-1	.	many	TGTGCCAGCAGCTGGATGGTAAGCACTGAAGCTTTCTTT	CASSWMVSTEAFF
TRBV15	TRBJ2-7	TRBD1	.	TGTGCCACCAGCAGGGGGGACAGGGGCTACGAGCAGTACTTC	CATSRGDRGYEQYF
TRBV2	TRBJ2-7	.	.	TGTGCCAGCAGTGCAATCCAAGGAGACTACGAGCAGTACTTC	CASSAIQGDYEQYF
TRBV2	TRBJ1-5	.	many	TGTGCCAGCAGTGGACAGGATTATAGCAATCAGCCCCAGCATTTT	CASSGQDYSNQPQHF
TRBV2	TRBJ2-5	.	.	TGTGCCAGCAATACGGCGTCTGGTGAGACCCAGTACTTC	CASNTASGETQYF
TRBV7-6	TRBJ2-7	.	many	TGTGCCAGCAGTTTTGGGACGCAGGGTTACGAGCAGTACTTC	CASSFGTQGYEQYF
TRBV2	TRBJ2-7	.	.	TGTGCCAGTTCAGGGCACCTTTCCTACGAGCAGTACTTC	CASSGHLSYEQYF
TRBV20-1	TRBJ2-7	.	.	TGCAGTGCTAGAGGTCGATACGAGCAGTACTTC	CSARGRYEQYF
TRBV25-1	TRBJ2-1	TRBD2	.	TGTGCCAGCAGTGACAGCGGGACGAATAATGAGCAGTTCTTC	CASSDSGTNNEQFF
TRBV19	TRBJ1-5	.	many	TGTGCCAGTAGTAGCCGGGTTCAGCCCCAGCATTTT	CASSSRVQPQHF
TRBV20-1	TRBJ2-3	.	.	TGCAGTGCTAGAGATCGACGGGCCACAGATACGCAGTATTTT	CSARDRRATDTQYF
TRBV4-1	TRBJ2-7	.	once	TGCGCCAGCAGCCACGATAACGGGACACCCTCCTACGAGCAGTACTTC	CASSHDNGTPSYEQYF
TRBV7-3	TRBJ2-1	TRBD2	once	TGTGCCAGCAGACCCAGCGGGGGGGCTAACAATGAGCAGTTCTTC	CASRPSGGANNEQFF
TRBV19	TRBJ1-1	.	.	TGTGCCAGTAGTATAGTCGCCCACACTGAAGCTTTCTTT	CASSIVAHTEAFF
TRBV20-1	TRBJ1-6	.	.	TGCAGTGCTAGAGAGGAAGGGGACTGGGGATCACCCCTCCACTTT	CSAREEGDWGSPLHF
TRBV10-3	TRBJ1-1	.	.	TGTGCCCTCGGACGTGACGGGGGCACTGAAGCTTTCTTT	CALGRDGGTEAFF
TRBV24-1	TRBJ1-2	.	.	TGTGCCACCAGTGAAGGCAGGGAATCCTATGGCTACACCTTC	CATSEGRESYGYTF
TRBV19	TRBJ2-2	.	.	TGTGCCAGTAGTATCTGGGGCCCACTTGGGGACACCGGGGAGCTGTTTTTT	CASSIWGPLGDTGELFF
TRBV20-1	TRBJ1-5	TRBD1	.	TGCAGTGCTAGGACAGGGGACCAGCCCCAGCATTTT	CSARTGDQPQHF
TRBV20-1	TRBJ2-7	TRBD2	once	TGCAGTGCCGGCAGGGACTATCAAGAGCAGTACTTC	CSAGRDYQEQYF
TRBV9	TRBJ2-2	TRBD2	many	TGTGCCAGCAGCACTAGACTAGCGGGAGGGCTCACCGGGGAGCTGTTTTTT	CASSTRLAGGLTGELFF
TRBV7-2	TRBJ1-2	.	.	TGTGCCAGCAGCCAAGTGGCGGGGGCGAAAGCTAACTATGGCTACACCTTC	CASSQVAGAKANYGYTF
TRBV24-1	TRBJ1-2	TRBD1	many	TGTGCCACCAGTGATCCCGGGACAGGGGATTTTGGCTACACCTTC	CATSDPGTGDFGYTF
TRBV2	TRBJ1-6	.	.	TGTGCCAGCAGCTTAGCGTCGACAGCCAATTCACCCCTCCACTTT	CASSLASTANSPLHF
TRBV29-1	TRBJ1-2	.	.	TGCAGCGTTGCCCAACGGGGGCGAAACTATGGCTACACCTTC	CSVAQRGRNYGYTF
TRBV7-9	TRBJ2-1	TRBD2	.	TGTGCCAGCAGCCCGCAACTCGGACTAGCGGAAAGCCGCTCCTACAATGAGCAGTTCTTC	CASSPQLGLAESRSYNEQFF
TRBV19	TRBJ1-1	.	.	TGTGCCAGTAGTATCGGGGGTGTCACTGAAGCTTTCTTT	CASSIGGVTEAFF
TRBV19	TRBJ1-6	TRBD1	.	TGTGCCAGTAGTTTCCAGGGGGCGCAAAATTCACCCCTCTACTTT	CASSFQGAQNSPLYF
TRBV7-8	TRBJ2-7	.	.	.	CASSFYICSARGPAGEDEQYF
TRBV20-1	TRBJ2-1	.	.	TGCAGTGTTGCAGGCGGGGAGAATGAGCAGTTCTTC	CSVAGGENEQFF